Following are 5 T cell receptor beta chains from one sample sequenced in a study of blood T cell repertoires in COVID-19. The repertoire was sequenced with immunoSEQ multiplex PCR; TCRdb's copy has only in-frame clones and lacks some. This table holds tens of thousands of clones, approximately 90% found once. Specimen: peripheral blood. These receptors all come from a middle-aged man with acute or convalescent COVID-19.

The chain combines TRBV14 with TRBJ2-2; D may be TRBD1 (6 bases). Germline V gives CDR1 SGHDN, CDR2 FVKESK. Trimming stripped 2 bases from V and 7 bases from J, with 11 bases between. This CDR3 has 14 amino acids. In DNA, the CDR3 is TGTGCCAGCAGCCAATGGGGGCTTGACGGGGAGCTGTTTTTT. Residues: CASSQWGLDGELFF.

This clone was observed once. The chain employs TRBV30 and TRBJ1-5; D is undetermined. Germline-derived CDR1 and CDR2 are GTSNPN and SVGIG (reference sequence). The V gene lost 1 base and the J gene lost 9 bases, with 13 bases spanning the gap. The CDR3 runs to 13 residues. CDR3 coding DNA: TGTGCCTGGAGTGGTAAGGAGTTTGGGCCCCAGCATTTT. It encodes CAWSGKEFGPQHF.

The chain uses TRBV28 and TRBJ2-2; 12 positions match TRBD2. Germline V gene data show CDR1 as MDHEN and CDR2 as SYDVKM. V trimming: 6 bases; J trimming: 9 bases; junction bases outside the gene matches: 8. CDR3 length equals 15 residues. The CDR3 sequence: CASSQTSGGIRELFF. The DNA of the CDR3 is TGTGCCAGCAGCCAAACTAGCGGGGGGATTCGGGAGCTGTTTTTT. Together with reference TRBV28 and TRBJ2-2, the CDR3 gives the full variable domain: DVKVTQSSRYLVKRTGEKVFLECVQDMDHENMFWYRQDPGLGLRLIYFSYDVKMKEKGDIPEGYSVSREKKERFSLILESASTNQTSMYLCASSQTSGGIRELFFGEGSRLTVL.

This chain joins TRBV11-2 and TRBJ1-2; 9 bases align to TRBD1. The CDR3 has 15 amino acids. Trimming cost V 5 bases and J 5 bases; bases outside gene matches: 9. Germline V CDR1 and CDR2: SGHAT, FQNNGV. The CDR3 reads CASSPGTGRAYGYTF. Here the CDR3 DNA reads TGTGCCAGCAGCCCGGGGACAGGGCGCGCATATGGCTACACCTTC.

This chain connects TRBV15 to TRBJ2-7; a weak D match, TRBD1 (6 bases). V was shortened by 5 bases and J by 2 bases, with 10 bases between the two germline ends. This CDR3 is built from 13 residues. Germline lookup yields CDR1 LNHNV and CDR2 YYDKDF (reference sequence). The CDR3 sequence is CATSWDIPYEQYF. Here the CDR3 DNA reads TGTGCCACCAGCTGGGACATCCCCTACGAGCAGTACTTC.